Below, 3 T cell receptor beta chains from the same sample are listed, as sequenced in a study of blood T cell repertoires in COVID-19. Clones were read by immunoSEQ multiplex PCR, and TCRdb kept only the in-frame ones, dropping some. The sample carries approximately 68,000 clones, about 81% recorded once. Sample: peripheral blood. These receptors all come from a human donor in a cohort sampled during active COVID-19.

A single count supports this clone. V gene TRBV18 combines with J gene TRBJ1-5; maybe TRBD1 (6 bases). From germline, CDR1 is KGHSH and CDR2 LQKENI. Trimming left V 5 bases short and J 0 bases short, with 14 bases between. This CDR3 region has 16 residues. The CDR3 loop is CASSTTGLGSNQPQHF. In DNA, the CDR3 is TGTGCCAGCTCAACAACAGGGCTCGGTAGCAATCAGCCCCAGCATTTT. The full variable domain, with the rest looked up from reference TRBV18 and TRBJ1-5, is NAGVMQNPRHLVRRRGQEARLRCSPMKGHSHVYWYRQLPEEGLKFMVYLQKENIIDESGMPKERFSAEFPKEGPSILRIQQVVRGDSAAYFCASSTTGLGSNQPQHFGDGTRLSIL.

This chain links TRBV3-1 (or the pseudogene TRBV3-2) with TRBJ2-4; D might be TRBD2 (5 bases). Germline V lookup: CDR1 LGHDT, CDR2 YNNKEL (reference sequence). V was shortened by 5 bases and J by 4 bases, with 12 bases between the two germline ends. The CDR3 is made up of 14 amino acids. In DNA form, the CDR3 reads TGTGCCAGCAGCATAAGCGGAGTTAAAAACATTCAGTACTTC. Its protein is CASSISGVKNIQYF.

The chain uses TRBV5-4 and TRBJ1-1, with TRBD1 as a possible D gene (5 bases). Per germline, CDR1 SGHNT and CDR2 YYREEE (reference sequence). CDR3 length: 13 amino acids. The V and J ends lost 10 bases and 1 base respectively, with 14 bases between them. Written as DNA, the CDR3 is TGTGCCGCCCTCGGGGGGGGGAACACTGAAGCTTTCTTT. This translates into CAALGGGNTEAFF.